Sequencing of this T cell receptor (beta chain) was carried out in a study of T cell changes during pregnancy in multiple sclerosis. This table comes from immunoSEQ multiplex PCR, and its TCRdb copy is limited to in-frame clones, with some not included. Of 50,000 to 70,000 clones detected, roughly 90% appear once; the ten largest clones hold approximately 5.3%. The material was CD8+ T cells from peripheral blood mononuclear cells, obtained before pregnancy. This clonotype was obtained from a female donor with multiple sclerosis, enrolled in a pregnancy study.

The CDR3 loop reads CASSLELAGVYNEQFF. CDR3 DNA sequence: TGCGCCAGCAGCTTGGAACTAGCGGGGGTGTACAATGAGCAGTTCTTC. V gene TRBV5-1 combines with J gene TRBJ2-1, with 11 bases aligning to TRBD2. V dropped 0 bases and J dropped 4; count of bases not matched to a gene: 3. The germline CDR1 and CDR2 sequences are SGHRS and YFSETQ. CDR3 length: 16 residues.